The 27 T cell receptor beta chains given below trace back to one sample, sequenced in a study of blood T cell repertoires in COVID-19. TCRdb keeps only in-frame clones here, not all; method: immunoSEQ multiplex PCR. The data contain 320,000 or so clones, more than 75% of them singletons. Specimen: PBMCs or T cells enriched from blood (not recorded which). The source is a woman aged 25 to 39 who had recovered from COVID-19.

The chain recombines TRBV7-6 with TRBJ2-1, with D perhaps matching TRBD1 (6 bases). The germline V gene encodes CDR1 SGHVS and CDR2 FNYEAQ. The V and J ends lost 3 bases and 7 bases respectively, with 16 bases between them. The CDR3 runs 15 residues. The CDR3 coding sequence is TGTGCCAGCAGCTTTGGGGGCGGACAGATTAATGAGCAGTTCTTC. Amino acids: CASSFGGGQINEQFF.

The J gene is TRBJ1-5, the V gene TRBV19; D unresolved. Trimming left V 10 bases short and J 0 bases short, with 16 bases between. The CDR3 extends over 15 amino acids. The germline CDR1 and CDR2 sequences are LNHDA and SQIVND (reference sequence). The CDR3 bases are TGTGCCACCACAGACGGCGCCTATAGCAATCAGCCCCAGCATTTT. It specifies CATTDGAYSNQPQHF.

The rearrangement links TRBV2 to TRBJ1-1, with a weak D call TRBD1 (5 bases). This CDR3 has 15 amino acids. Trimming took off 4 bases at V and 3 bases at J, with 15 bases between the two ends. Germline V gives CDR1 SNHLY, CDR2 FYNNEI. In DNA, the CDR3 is TGTGCCAGCAGTGTAGGGGAGGCCCACTACACTGAAGCTTTCTTT. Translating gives CASSVGEAHYTEAFF.

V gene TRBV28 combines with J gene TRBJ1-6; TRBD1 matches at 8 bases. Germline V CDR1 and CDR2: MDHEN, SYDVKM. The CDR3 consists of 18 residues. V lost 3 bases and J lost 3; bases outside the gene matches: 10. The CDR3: CASSFPARGRDYNSPLHF. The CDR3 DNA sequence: TGTGCCAGCAGTTTTCCGGCCAGGGGGCGCGACTATAATTCACCCCTCCACTTT.

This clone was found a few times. CDR3 in amino acids: CASSNRGLSTGELFF. The CDR3 nucleotides read TGTGCCAGTAGTAACAGGGGTCTTTCCACCGGGGAGCTGTTTTTT. V gene TRBV19 combines with J gene TRBJ2-2, with 7 bases fitting TRBD1. The CDR3 sequence is 15 residues long. The V gene's germline CDR1 is LNHDA and CDR2 SQIVND (reference sequence). The V and J ends lost 4 bases and 4 bases, in that order; junction bases with no gene match: 6.

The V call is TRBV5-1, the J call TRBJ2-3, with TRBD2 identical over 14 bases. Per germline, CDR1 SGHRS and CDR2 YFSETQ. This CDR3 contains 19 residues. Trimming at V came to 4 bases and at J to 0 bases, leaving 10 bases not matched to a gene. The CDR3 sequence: CASSSGLAGGHTSTDTQYF. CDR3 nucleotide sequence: TGCGCCAGCAGCAGCGGACTAGCGGGGGGTCATACTAGCACAGATACGCAGTATTTT.

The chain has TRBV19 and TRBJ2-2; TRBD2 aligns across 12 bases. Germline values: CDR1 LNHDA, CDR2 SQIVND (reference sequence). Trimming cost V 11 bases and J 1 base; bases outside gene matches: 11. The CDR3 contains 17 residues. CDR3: CAGQTSGGSRNTGELFF. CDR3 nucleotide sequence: TGTGCCGGCCAGACTAGCGGGGGAAGTAGGAACACCGGGGAGCTGTTTTTT.

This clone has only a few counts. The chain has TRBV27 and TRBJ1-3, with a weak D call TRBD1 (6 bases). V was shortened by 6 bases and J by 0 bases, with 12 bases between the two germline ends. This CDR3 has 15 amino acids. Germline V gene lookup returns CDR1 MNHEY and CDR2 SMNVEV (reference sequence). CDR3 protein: CASSLDRGSGNTIYF. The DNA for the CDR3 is TGTGCCAGCAGCTTGGACAGAGGCTCTGGAAACACCATATATTTT.

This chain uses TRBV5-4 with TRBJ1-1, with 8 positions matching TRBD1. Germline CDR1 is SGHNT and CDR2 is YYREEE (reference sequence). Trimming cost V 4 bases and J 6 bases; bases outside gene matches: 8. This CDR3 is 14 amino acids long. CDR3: CASSTSSGGSEAFF. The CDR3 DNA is TGTGCCAGCAGCACTTCTTCAGGGGGCTCTGAAGCTTTCTTT.

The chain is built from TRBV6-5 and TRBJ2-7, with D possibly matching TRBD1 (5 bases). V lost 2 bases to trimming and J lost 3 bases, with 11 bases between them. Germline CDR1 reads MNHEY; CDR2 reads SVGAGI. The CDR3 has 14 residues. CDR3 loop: CASSYGRAGYEQYF. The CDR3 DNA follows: TGTGCCAGCAGTTACGGCAGGGCTGGCTACGAGCAGTACTTC.

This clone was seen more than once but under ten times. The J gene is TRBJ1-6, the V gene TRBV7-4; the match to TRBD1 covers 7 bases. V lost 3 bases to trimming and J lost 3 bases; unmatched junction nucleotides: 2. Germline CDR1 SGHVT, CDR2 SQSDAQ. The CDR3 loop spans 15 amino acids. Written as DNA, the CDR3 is TGTGCCAGCAGCTTCCGGGACAGCTATAATTCACCCCTCCACTTT. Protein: CASSFRDSYNSPLHF.

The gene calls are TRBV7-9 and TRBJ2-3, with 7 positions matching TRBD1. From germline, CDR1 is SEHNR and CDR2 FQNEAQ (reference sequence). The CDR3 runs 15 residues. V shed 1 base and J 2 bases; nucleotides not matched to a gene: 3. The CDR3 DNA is TGTGCCAGCAGCTTAGAAGGGGGCAACACAGATACGCAGTATTTT. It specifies CASSLEGGNTDTQYF. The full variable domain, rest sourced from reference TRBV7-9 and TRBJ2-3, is DTGVSQNPRHKITKRGQNVTFRCDPISEHNRLYWYRQTLGQGPEFLTYFQNEAQLEKSRLLSDRFSAERPKGSFSTLEIQRTEQGDSAMYLCASSLEGGNTDTQYFGPGTRLTVL.

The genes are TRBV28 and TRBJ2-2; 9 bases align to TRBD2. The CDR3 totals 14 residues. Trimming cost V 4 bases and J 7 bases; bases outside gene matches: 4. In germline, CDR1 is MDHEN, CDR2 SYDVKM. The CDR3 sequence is CASSSGGRVGELFF. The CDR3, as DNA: TGTGCCAGCAGTTCCGGCGGGAGGGTCGGGGAGCTGTTTTTT. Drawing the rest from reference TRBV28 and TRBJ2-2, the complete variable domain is DVKVTQSSRYLVKRTGEKVFLECVQDMDHENMFWYRQDPGLGLRLIYFSYDVKMKEKGDIPEGYSVSREKKERFSLILESASTNQTSMYLCASSSGGRVGELFFGEGSRLTVL.

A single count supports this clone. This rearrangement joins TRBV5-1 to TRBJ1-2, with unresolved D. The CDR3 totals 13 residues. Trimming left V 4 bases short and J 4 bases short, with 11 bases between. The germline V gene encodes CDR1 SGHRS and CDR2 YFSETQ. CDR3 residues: CASSLAQSYGYTF. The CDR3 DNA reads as TGCGCCAGCAGCCTAGCACAGTCCTATGGCTACACCTTC. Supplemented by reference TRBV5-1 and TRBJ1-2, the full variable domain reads KAGVTQTPRYLIKTRGQQVTLSCSPISGHRSVSWYQQTPGQGLQFLFEYFSETQRNKGNFPGRFSGRQFSNSRSEMNVSTLELGDSALYLCASSLAQSYGYTFGSGTRLTVV.

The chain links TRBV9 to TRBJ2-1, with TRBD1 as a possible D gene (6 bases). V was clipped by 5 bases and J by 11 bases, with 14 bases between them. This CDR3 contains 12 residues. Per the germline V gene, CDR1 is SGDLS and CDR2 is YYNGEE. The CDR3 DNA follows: TGTGCCAGCAGTGGAATCGGACAGAAGCAGTTCTTC. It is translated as CASSGIGQKQFF.

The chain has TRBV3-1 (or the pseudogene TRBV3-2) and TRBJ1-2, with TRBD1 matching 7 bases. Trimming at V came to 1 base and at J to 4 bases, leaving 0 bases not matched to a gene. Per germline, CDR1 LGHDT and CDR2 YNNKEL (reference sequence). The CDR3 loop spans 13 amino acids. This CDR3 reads CASSQGQGYGYTF. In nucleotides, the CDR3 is TGTGCCAGCAGCCAAGGACAGGGCTATGGCTACACCTTC.

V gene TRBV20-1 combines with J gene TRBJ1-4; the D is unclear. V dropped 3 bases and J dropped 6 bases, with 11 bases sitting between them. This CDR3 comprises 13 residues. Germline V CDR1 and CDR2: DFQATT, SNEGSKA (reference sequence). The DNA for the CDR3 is TGCAGTGCTAGTGGCGGTCTGGATGAAAAACTGTTTTTT. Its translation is CSASGGLDEKLFF.

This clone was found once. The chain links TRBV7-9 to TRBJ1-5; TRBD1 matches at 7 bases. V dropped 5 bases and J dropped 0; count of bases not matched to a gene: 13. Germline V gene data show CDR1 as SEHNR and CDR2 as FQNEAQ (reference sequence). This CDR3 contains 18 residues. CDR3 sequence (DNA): TGTGCCAGCAGCACCCTGACAGGGCATTGGGATAGCAATCAGCCCCAGCATTTT. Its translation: CASSTLTGHWDSNQPQHF.

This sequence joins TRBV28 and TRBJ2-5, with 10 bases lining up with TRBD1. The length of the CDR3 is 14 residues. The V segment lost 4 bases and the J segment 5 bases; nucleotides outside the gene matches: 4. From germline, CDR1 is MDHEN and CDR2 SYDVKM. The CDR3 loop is CASSSMDRGETQYF. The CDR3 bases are TGTGCCAGCAGTTCCATGGACAGGGGGGAGACCCAGTACTTC.

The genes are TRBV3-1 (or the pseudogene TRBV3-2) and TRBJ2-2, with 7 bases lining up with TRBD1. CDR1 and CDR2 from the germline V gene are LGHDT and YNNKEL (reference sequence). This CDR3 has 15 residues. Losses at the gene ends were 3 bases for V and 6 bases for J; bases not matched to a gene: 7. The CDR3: CASSHPTGKPGELFF. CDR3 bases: TGTGCCAGCAGCCATCCGACAGGGAAGCCCGGGGAGCTGTTTTTT.

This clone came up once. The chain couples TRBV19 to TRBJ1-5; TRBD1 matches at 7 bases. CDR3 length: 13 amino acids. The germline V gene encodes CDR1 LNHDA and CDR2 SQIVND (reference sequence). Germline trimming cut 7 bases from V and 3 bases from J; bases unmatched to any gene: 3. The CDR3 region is CASNTGVNQPQHF. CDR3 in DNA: TGTGCCAGTAATACAGGGGTCAATCAGCCCCAGCATTTT.

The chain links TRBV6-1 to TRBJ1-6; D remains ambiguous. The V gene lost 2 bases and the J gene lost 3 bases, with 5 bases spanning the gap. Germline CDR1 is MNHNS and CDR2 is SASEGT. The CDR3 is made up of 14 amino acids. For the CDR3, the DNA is TGTGCCAGCAGTGAACCAGACTATAATTCACCCCTCCACTTT. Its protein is CASSEPDYNSPLHF.

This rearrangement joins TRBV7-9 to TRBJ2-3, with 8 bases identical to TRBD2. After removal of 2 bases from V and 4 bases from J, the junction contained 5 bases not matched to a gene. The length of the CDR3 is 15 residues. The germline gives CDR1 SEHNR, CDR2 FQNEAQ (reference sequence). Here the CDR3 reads CASSLRTSSADTQYF. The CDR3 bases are TGTGCCAGCAGCTTACGGACTAGCAGTGCAGATACGCAGTATTTT.

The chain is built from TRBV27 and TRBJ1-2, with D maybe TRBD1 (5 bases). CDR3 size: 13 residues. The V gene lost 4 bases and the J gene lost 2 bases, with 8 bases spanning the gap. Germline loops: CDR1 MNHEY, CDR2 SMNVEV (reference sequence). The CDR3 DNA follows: TGTGCCAGCAGTTCCCGGGGGAACTATGGCTACACCTTC. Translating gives CASSSRGNYGYTF.

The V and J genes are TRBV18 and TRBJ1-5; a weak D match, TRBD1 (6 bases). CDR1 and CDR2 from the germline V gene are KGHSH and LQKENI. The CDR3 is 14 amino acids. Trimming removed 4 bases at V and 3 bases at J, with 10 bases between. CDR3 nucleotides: TGTGCCAGCTCACTATACAGGGACAATCAGCCCCAGCATTTT. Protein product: CASSLYRDNQPQHF.

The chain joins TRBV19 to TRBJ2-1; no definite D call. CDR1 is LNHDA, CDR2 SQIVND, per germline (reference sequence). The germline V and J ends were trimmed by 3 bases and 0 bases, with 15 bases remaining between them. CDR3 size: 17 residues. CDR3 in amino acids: CASSIRSILSSYNEQFF. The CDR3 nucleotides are TGTGCCAGTAGTATCCGATCTATATTGAGCTCCTACAATGAGCAGTTCTTC.

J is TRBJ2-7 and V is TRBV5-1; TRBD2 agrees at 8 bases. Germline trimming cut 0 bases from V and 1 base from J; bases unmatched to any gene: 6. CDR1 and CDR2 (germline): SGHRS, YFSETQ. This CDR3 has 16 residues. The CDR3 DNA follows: TGCGCCAGCAGCTTGGTCTCCGGGACTAGGTCCTACGAGCAGTACTTC. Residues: CASSLVSGTRSYEQYF.